Included here is one T cell receptor (beta chain) sequence, with context. Its antigen is as yet unknown. The CDR3 length is 15 residues. V gave up 5 bases and J gave up 5 bases, with 17 bases separating them. Germline V gene sequence: CDR1 SGHTA, CDR2 FQGTGA. These data come from a study of T-cell memory formation after mild COVID-19. MiXCR was run by TCRdb on the 5' RACE reads, yielding one entry per CDR3 protein. Of around 150,000 distinct CDR3 sequences listed, more than 9% are singletons. Study-wide points: For second-wave clones that peaked at day 37, SARS-CoV-2 specificity went unverified. Clones that shrank (day 15 to 85) were balanced CD4/CD8, whereas later expanders leaned CD4+.

This clonotype originated in a man between 18 and 35 years old who had mild COVID-19 (a few samples of this study predate the infection). Cell type and time point are not known. This chain links TRBV7-3 with TRBJ2-3, with TRBD2 as a possible D gene (7 bases). Sequenced material: PBMCs or a T cell subset sorted from them (not recorded which). CDR3 in amino acids: CASSTIGGPIDTQYF. The CDR3 DNA sequence: TGTGCCAGCAGCACGATCGGGGGGCCCATAGATACGCAGTATTTT.